The T cell receptor beta chain under discussion was sequenced for a study of regulatory T cells in long-lasting Graves disease. Time point defined: newly diagnosed GD, antithyroid drugs for less than 3 months. RNA isolated from PBMCs was used to make the TCR library. Libraries of TCR beta came from iRepertoire HTBI primers plus Arm-PCR of CDR3 regions. One entry per CDR3 protein results from TCRdb running MiXCR on the multiplex PCR reads. The repertoire holds about 500,000 distinct CDR3 sequences, with more than 10% as singletons. A further study also used this sample, focusing on T cells in Graves' hyperthyroidism and ophthalmopathy.

The sample consisted of peripheral blood mononuclear cells (PBMCs), taken at new diagnosis, from a patient treated with antithyroid drugs. This TCR was recovered from a woman aged 30 to 39 with Graves disease.

CDR3 in amino acids: CASSWGGQEAFF. The CDR3, as DNA: TGTGCCAGCAGCTGGGGGGGACAGGAAGCTTTCTTT. The chain has TRBV5-6 and TRBJ1-1, with 7 bases fitting TRBD1. Germline CDR1 SGHDT, CDR2 YYEEEE. Trimming took 3 bases from V and 8 from J; bases not matched to a gene: 4. This CDR3 is built from 12 residues. The full variable domain, rest sourced from reference TRBV5-6 and TRBJ1-1, is DAGVTQSPTHLIKTRGQQVTLRCSPKSGHDTVSWYQQALGQGPQFIFQYYEEEERQRGNFPDRFSGHQFPNYSSELNVNALLLGDSALYLCASSWGGQEAFFGQGTRLTVV.